This is a list of T cell receptor beta chains from one sample in a study of shared clonotypes between healthy human individuals. The assay was immunoSEQ multiplex PCR, and TCRdb's table has in-frame clones only and misses some. Of over 850,000 clones listed, 75% to 80% were seen once; the top ten hold approximately 0.56%. Sequenced: memory CD4+ T cells from PBMCs. The receptors here all came from a man aged 18-30 years in good health. Some clones in this sample may be carry-over from other donors' samples. The CDR3 runs from the conserved cysteine through the conserved F or W. Fields, in order: V gene, D gene, J gene, clone size, CDR3 protein, CDR3 DNA. A D gene is named only where the DNA matches it firmly. For some rows the clone size is stated as once, few or many, or as a class when expanded; others skip it.

v_call: TRBV30; d_call: TRBD2; j_call: TRBJ2-7; clone_size: few; cdr3_aa: CACGGVGTYEQYF; cdr3_nt: TGTGCCTGCGGGGGGGTAGGGACCTACGAGCAGTACTTC
v_call: TRBV4-1; d_call: TRBD2; j_call: TRBJ2-1; clone_size: many; cdr3_aa: CASSQDHGTGTRPYNEQFF; cdr3_nt: TGCGCCAGCAGCCAGGACCATGGGACCGGGACTAGGCCTTACAATGAGCAGTTCTTC
v_call: TRBV27; d_call: TRBD1; j_call: TRBJ1-5; clone_size: .; cdr3_aa: CASSYRQGGQPQHF; cdr3_nt: TGTGCCAGCAGTTATCGACAGGGAGGTCAGCCCCAGCATTTT
v_call: TRBV28; d_call: .; j_call: TRBJ2-3; clone_size: .; cdr3_aa: CASSSIKGEGTDTQYF; cdr3_nt: TGTGCCAGCAGTTCCATCAAGGGAGAGGGCACAGATACGCAGTATTTT
v_call: TRBV10-3; d_call: .; j_call: TRBJ2-2; clone_size: few; cdr3_aa: CAISESMVLGELFF; cdr3_nt: TGTGCCATCAGTGAGTCCATGGTCCTCGGGGAGCTGTTTTTT
v_call: TRBV4-3; d_call: .; j_call: TRBJ2-5; clone_size: once; cdr3_aa: CASSQDWWQGIGTQYF; cdr3_nt: TGCGCCAGCAGCCAAGATTGGTGGCAGGGAATTGGGACCCAGTACTTC
v_call: TRBV27; d_call: TRBD1; j_call: TRBJ1-1; clone_size: .; cdr3_aa: CASSGQGRGKAEAFF; cdr3_nt: TGTGCCAGCTCCGGACAGGGAAGAGGGAAGGCTGAAGCTTTCTTT
v_call: TRBV25-1; d_call: TRBD2; j_call: TRBJ2-6; clone_size: .; cdr3_aa: CASGRAGANVLTF; cdr3_nt: TGTGCCAGCGGGAGGGCTGGGGCCAACGTCCTGACTTTC
v_call: TRBV2; d_call: .; j_call: TRBJ2-2; clone_size: once; cdr3_aa: CASSASGKPVPGELFF; cdr3_nt: TGTGCCAGCAGCGCAAGCGGAAAACCGGTCCCCGGGGAGCTGTTTTTT
v_call: TRBV11-3; d_call: .; j_call: TRBJ2-2; clone_size: .; cdr3_aa: CASSFGGSGVNTGELFF; cdr3_nt: TGTGCCAGCAGCTTCGGGGGATCCGGGGTCAACACCGGGGAGCTGTTTTTT
v_call: TRBV4-2; d_call: TRBD2; j_call: TRBJ2-3; clone_size: once; cdr3_aa: CASSQDRIAGYTQYF; cdr3_nt: TGTGCCAGCAGCCAAGATCGGATAGCGGGATATACGCAGTATTTT
v_call: TRBV9; d_call: .; j_call: TRBJ1-2; clone_size: once; cdr3_aa: CASSPNLLLNYGYTF; cdr3_nt: TGTGCCAGCTCCCCAAACCTTCTTTTGAACTATGGCTACACCTTC
v_call: TRBV6-5; d_call: .; j_call: TRBJ2-3; clone_size: .; cdr3_aa: CASSYSIRGGTDTQYF; cdr3_nt: TGTGCCAGCAGTTACTCGATCAGGGGGGGTACAGATACGCAGTATTTT
v_call: TRBV7-9; d_call: TRBD2; j_call: TRBJ2-1; clone_size: .; cdr3_aa: CASSLGAGGVRAYNEQFF; cdr3_nt: TGTGCCAGCAGCTTAGGAGCGGGAGGGGTTCGAGCCTACAATGAGCAGTTCTTC
v_call: TRBV7-2; d_call: .; j_call: TRBJ1-2; clone_size: .; cdr3_aa: CASSLAVAANYGYTF; cdr3_nt: TGTGCCAGCAGCTTAGCCGTGGCAGCTAACTATGGCTACACCTTC
v_call: TRBV5-1; d_call: .; j_call: TRBJ1-2; clone_size: .; cdr3_aa: CASSAGNIRREGGYTF; cdr3_nt: TGCGCCAGCAGCGCTGGGAATATAAGGAGGGAAGGAGGCTACACCTTC
v_call: TRBV6-1; d_call: .; j_call: TRBJ1-4; clone_size: .; cdr3_aa: CASSEDRVFEKLFF; cdr3_nt: TGTGCCAGCAGTGAAGACAGGGTGTTCGAAAAACTGTTTTTT
v_call: TRBV6-6; d_call: TRBD2; j_call: TRBJ2-5; clone_size: .; cdr3_aa: CAGSYSVTSGSGTQYF; cdr3_nt: TGTGCCGGCAGTTACTCGGTTACTAGCGGGAGTGGGACCCAGTACTTC
v_call: TRBV7-2; d_call: .; j_call: TRBJ2-7; clone_size: .; cdr3_aa: CASTQVRYEQYF; cdr3_nt: TGTGCCAGCACCCAGGTGCGGTACGAGCAGTACTTC
v_call: TRBV27; d_call: .; j_call: TRBJ2-3; clone_size: once; cdr3_aa: CAIYSARTDTQYF; cdr3_nt: TGTGCCATTTACTCCGCTCGCACAGATACGCAGTATTTT
v_call: TRBV4-3; d_call: .; j_call: TRBJ1-1; clone_size: once; cdr3_aa: CASSQDQASMEAFF; cdr3_nt: TGCGCCAGCAGCCAAGATCAGGCAAGCATGGAAGCTTTCTTT
v_call: TRBV5-1; d_call: TRBD1; j_call: TRBJ1-5; clone_size: .; cdr3_aa: CASSPRTGGNQPQHF; cdr3_nt: TGCGCCAGCAGTCCTCGGACAGGGGGCAATCAGCCCCAGCATTTT
v_call: TRBV28; d_call: .; j_call: TRBJ1-4; clone_size: .; cdr3_aa: CASTEGGPGEKLFF; cdr3_nt: TGTGCCAGCACCGAGGGGGGGCCCGGAGAAAAACTGTTTTTT
v_call: TRBV28; d_call: TRBD1; j_call: TRBJ2-7; clone_size: .; cdr3_aa: CASSLPTGGWKYF; cdr3_nt: TGTGCCAGCAGTCTTCCAACAGGGGGATGGAAATACTTC
v_call: TRBV18; d_call: .; j_call: TRBJ1-2; clone_size: .; cdr3_aa: CASSPTGRGANYGYTF; cdr3_nt: TGTGCCAGCTCACCCACGGGGCGCGGGGCTAACTATGGCTACACCTTC
v_call: TRBV20-1; d_call: .; j_call: TRBJ2-5; clone_size: .; cdr3_aa: CRQEKETQYF; cdr3_nt: TGCAGACAAGAAAAAGAGACCCAGTACTTC
v_call: TRBV15; d_call: .; j_call: TRBJ1-5; clone_size: .; cdr3_aa: CATSRDRPGREGTQHF; cdr3_nt: TGTGCCACCAGCAGAGATCGTCCGGGACGAGAAGGTACCCAGCATTTT
v_call: TRBV5-1; d_call: TRBD1; j_call: TRBJ2-2; clone_size: .; cdr3_aa: CASSTRTGLGGELFF; cdr3_nt: TGCGCCAGCAGCACAAGGACAGGCCTCGGAGGGGAGCTGTTTTTT
v_call: TRBV9; d_call: TRBD2; j_call: TRBJ2-1; clone_size: .; cdr3_aa: CASSSYTGREDEQFF; cdr3_nt: TGTGCCAGCAGCTCTTATACCGGGCGGGAGGATGAGCAGTTCTTC
v_call: TRBV6-1; d_call: .; j_call: TRBJ1-2; clone_size: once; cdr3_aa: CASSWADYGYTF; cdr3_nt: TGTGCCAGCAGTTGGGCTGACTATGGCTACACCTTC
v_call: TRBV19; d_call: TRBD1; j_call: TRBJ1-5; clone_size: once; cdr3_aa: CASSPSQGQGRDQPQHF; cdr3_nt: TGTGCCAGTAGTCCCTCCCAGGGACAGGGGAGGGATCAGCCCCAGCATTTT
v_call: TRBV14; d_call: .; j_call: TRBJ2-3; clone_size: .; cdr3_aa: CASSQEGAGATQYF; cdr3_nt: TGTGCCAGCAGCCAAGAGGGCGCGGGGGCTACGCAGTATTTT
v_call: TRBV15; d_call: .; j_call: TRBJ1-1; clone_size: .; cdr3_aa: CATSRERQNEAFF; cdr3_nt: TGTGCCACCAGCAGAGAAAGACAGAATGAAGCTTTCTTT
v_call: TRBV7-3; d_call: .; j_call: TRBJ2-2; clone_size: few; cdr3_aa: CASSVWRELFF; cdr3_nt: TGTGCCAGCAGCGTCTGGAGGGAGCTGTTTTTT
v_call: TRBV4-3; d_call: .; j_call: TRBJ2-6; clone_size: .; cdr3_aa: CASSQYSTGANVLTF; cdr3_nt: TGCGCCAGCAGCCAATACTCGACTGGGGCCAACGTCCTGACTTTC
v_call: TRBV7-9; d_call: .; j_call: TRBJ2-3; clone_size: few; cdr3_aa: CASSLEWSGDTQYF; cdr3_nt: TGTGCCAGCAGCTTAGAGTGGAGTGGAGATACGCAGTATTTT
v_call: TRBV28; d_call: .; j_call: TRBJ2-5; clone_size: once; cdr3_aa: CASSLRGSAGRQETQYF; cdr3_nt: TGTGCCAGCAGTTTAAGGGGGTCGGCAGGGAGGCAAGAGACCCAGTACTTC
v_call: TRBV30; d_call: .; j_call: TRBJ1-1; clone_size: .; cdr3_aa: CAWTGSSTEAFF; cdr3_nt: TGTGCCTGGACAGGGAGTAGCACTGAAGCTTTCTTT
v_call: TRBV25-1; d_call: .; j_call: TRBJ2-7; clone_size: .; cdr3_aa: CATQGPLWIHEQYF; cdr3_nt: TGTGCCACCCAGGGGCCTCTATGGATCCACGAGCAGTACTTC
v_call: TRBV7-9; d_call: .; j_call: TRBJ1-4; clone_size: .; cdr3_aa: CASSTPPQGLNEKLFF; cdr3_nt: TGTGCCAGCAGCACACCCCCACAGGGTCTGAATGAAAAACTGTTTTTT
v_call: TRBV28; d_call: .; j_call: TRBJ1-5; clone_size: .; cdr3_aa: CASIPQAGQPQHF; cdr3_nt: TGTGCCAGCATCCCCCAGGCTGGTCAGCCCCAGCATTTT